This TCR beta chain appears in the sequencing data of a study of blood T cell repertoires in COVID-19. Germline V gene data show CDR1 as MNHEY and CDR2 as SMNVEV (reference sequence). CDR3 length: 13 amino acids. Trimming removed 5 bases at V and 2 bases at J, with 8 bases between. Data came from immunoSEQ multiplex PCR; TCRdb stores just in-frame clones and leaves some out. The profile shows about 670,000 clones, about 90% of them singletons. Material: peripheral blood. The chain links TRBV27 to TRBJ2-3; maybe TRBD2 (6 bases). The TCR was taken from a woman aged 18-29 years with acute or convalescent COVID-19. DNA of the CDR3: TGTGCCAGCAGTGCGGGGCTCACAGATACGCAGTATTTT. Translated, it gives CASSAGLTDTQYF.